This T cell receptor (beta chain) was captured in a study of Tregs in tolerant kidney transplant recipients (dated by TCRdb to the late 2010s). In terms of the full investigation: Related donors were used in the transplants with nonmyeloablative bone marrow transplantation, and mixed chimerism was transient in the human trials. Before combined kidney and bone marrow transplantation, this study identified donor-specific regulatory T cells using TCRbeta sequencing and then followed those same cells after transplant.

CDR3 length: 13 amino acids, cysteine to phenylalanine. Of all the DNA, just the CDR3 is kept, 39 bases in frame from base 1. CDR1 SGHRS and CDR2 YFSETQ are derived from the germline V gene. Trimming takes 5 bases from V and 3 bases from J, and the germline ends sit 9 bases apart. Findings and caveats that apply to the study as a whole: Biological reproducibility was not directly assessed, although technical replication error appeared to be minimal. Expanding Tregs with activated donor B cells appeared to identify the most biologically relevant and donor-specific TCRbeta repertoire. The study was limited by small patient numbers, and the findings need validation in larger populations and under other immunosuppression protocols. In tolerant patients, donor-specific Tregs expanded more than Tregs overall, which suggests antigen-driven rather than nonspecific expansion. PCR primers changed over time for some patients, so nucleotide-level comparison across those patients' samples was not possible.

This specimen's time point label, per the study, means: blood sample drawn before combined kidney and bone marrow transplant. Thawed PBMCs were FACS-sorted into unstimulated Tregs (CD4+CD25+CD127-), CD4+ non-Tregs (CD4+CD25-), CD4 cells and CD8 cells. Prior to Treg sorting, thawed PBMCs were rested overnight at 37 degrees C with around 200 IU/ml IL-2. Patients were 4 combined kidney and bone marrow transplant recipients from the ITN036ST trial, and only these trial subjects had samples available. Healthy control blood was separated into PBMCs by Ficoll density gradient and cryopreserved, and patient PBMCs were collected both before and after transplant. In the case of this clone: Its antigen is still unknown. There are no base qualities to consult, and no much larger clone falls within one base.

For TCRbeta CDR3 sequencing, genomic DNA was extracted from sorted cells using the QIAGEN DNeasy Blood and Tissue Kit. High-throughput TCRbeta CDR3 sequencing was carried out commercially through immunoSEQ, with PCR amplification with bias correction and internal controls included. On the authors' methods: Unique productive TCRbeta sequences were defined by CDR3 nucleotide sequence where primers matched, otherwise by CDR3 amino acid sequence with Vbeta and Jbeta genes. Sorting error was corrected by removing sequences shared between sorted populations at a frequency ratio of 2:1 or less, and the remaining shared sequences were assigned to the higher population. A sequence counted as donor-reactive if, in CFSE-low cells, the sequence had a frequency of at least 0.01% and was expanded at least 5-fold compared with unstimulated cells. Jensen-Shannon divergence calculated on the top 100 TCRbeta sequences ranked by frequency was used to measure repertoire divergence. For samples with multiple sequencing runs, sorting error was corrected separately for each run before the runs were pooled. Sourced from immuneACCESS, this table was stored by TCRdb with only in-frame sequences that have V and J called. A share of the clones is absent; for the studies checked, an unresolved V gene accounts for under half, and the remainder has no known explanation. The V and J calls and clone size are taken from that table; D and trimming were inferred from the DNA. This sample has 75,000 to 85,000 clones in its table, and 80% to 95% of those were observed once. Around 0.32% of the sample is held by the ten biggest clonotypes.

The chain is encoded by TRBV5-1 joined to TRBJ1-5, with the D gene too uncertain to name. The sample here was Tregs from blood, taken before the transplant. The TCR comes from a human donor who received a combined kidney and bone marrow transplant. The encoded CDR3 is CASRVEDNQPQHF. The nucleotides are TGCGCCAGCAGAGTGGAGGACAATCAGCCCCAGCATTTT.